Shown below are 2 T cell receptor beta chains from a single sample sequenced in a study of T-cell reconstitution after alpha-beta-depleted transplantation in children. The TCRbeta library was prepared with unique molecular identifiers. One entry per CDR3 protein, called by TCRdb with MiXCR from the PCR reads. The sample yields 150,000 to 250,000 distinct CDR3 sequences, 5% to 7.5% seen once. This sample comprised PBMCs, obtained before TCRalphabeta/CD19-depleted stem cell transplant. These receptors came from a girl in the first two years of life with combined immunodeficiency, due to receive a stem cell transplant.

This clonotype was observed many times. The CDR3 region has the DNA TGTGCCAGCAGTGATTCATGGTGGCAGGGCACGAACACCGGGGAGCTGTTTTTT. It translates to CASSDSWWQGTNTGELFF. The chain links TRBV25-1 to TRBJ2-2; perhaps TRBD1 as D (5 bases). The CDR3 contains 18 residues. Trimming pared 3 bases from V and 0 bases from J, leaving 17 bases between. Per germline, CDR1 MGHDK and CDR2 SYGVNS.

This clonotype was counted ten times or more. The CDR3 is CSAQPGQGKDEQFF. CDR3 sequence (DNA): TGCAGTGCCCAACCGGGACAGGGGAAAGATGAGCAGTTCTTC. The gene calls are TRBV20-1 and TRBJ2-1; 10 nucleotides match TRBD1. CDR3 length equals 14 residues. V dropped 6 bases and J dropped 8; count of bases not matched to a gene: 10. Per the germline V gene, CDR1 is DFQATT and CDR2 is SNEGSKA (reference sequence).